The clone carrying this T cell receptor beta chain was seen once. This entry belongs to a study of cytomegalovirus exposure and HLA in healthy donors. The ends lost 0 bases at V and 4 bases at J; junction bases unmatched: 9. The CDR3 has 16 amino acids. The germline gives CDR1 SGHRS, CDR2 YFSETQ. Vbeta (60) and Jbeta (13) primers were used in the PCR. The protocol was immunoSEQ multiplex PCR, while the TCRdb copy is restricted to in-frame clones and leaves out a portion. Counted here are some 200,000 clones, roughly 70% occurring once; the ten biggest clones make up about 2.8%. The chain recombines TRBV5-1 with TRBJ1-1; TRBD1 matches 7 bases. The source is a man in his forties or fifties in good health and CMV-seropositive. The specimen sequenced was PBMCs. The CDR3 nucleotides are TGCGCCAGCAGCTTGGGACAGGGCTTTTTGGGCACTGAAGCTTTCTTT. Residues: CASSLGQGFLGTEAFF.